The 4 T cell receptor beta chains below come from one sample, sequenced in a study of early T cells in non-severe SARS-CoV-2 infection. TCRdb itself ran the 5' RACE reads through MiXCR, one entry per CDR3 protein. The table lists some 44,000 distinct CDR3 sequences, about 5.9% of them singletons. Sequencing used whole blood, obtained at baseline. The receptor set was obtained from an adult who was a healthcare worker with PCR-confirmed SARS-CoV-2 infection or an uninfected control (not recorded which).

This clonotype showed up just a few times. This chain links TRBV20-1 with TRBJ2-2; D remains unclear. Trimming cost V 6 bases and J 0 bases, with 14 bases left between them. CDR1 is DFQATT and CDR2 is SNEGSKA in the germline V gene (reference sequence). The length of the CDR3 is 15 residues. The CDR3 sequence: CSAPWSLANTGELFF. CDR3 DNA: TGCAGTGCACCCTGGAGCCTAGCGAACACCGGGGAGCTGTTTTTT.

This clonotype occurred many times. V and J are TRBV29-1 and TRBJ2-2; D is unclear. V lost 7 bases and J 4 bases, leaving 10 bases between the germline ends. The V gene's germline CDR1 is SQVTM and CDR2 ANQGSEA. The CDR3 sequence is 12 residues long. The CDR3 loop is CSAPGFTGELFF. The CDR3 DNA reads as TGCAGCGCTCCCGGATTCACCGGGGAGCTGTTTTTT.

Ten or more counts support this clonotype. The chain uses TRBV7-3 and TRBJ2-1; D perhaps matches TRBD2 (6 bases). The germline V gene has CDR1 SGHTA and CDR2 FQGTGA. The CDR3 totals 14 residues. The ends were cut back, 2 bases at V and 2 bases at J, with 7 bases in the middle. The chain's CDR3 is CASSLAGPYNEQFF. The CDR3 DNA reads as TGTGCCAGCAGCTTAGCGGGGCCCTACAATGAGCAGTTCTTC.

This clonotype was observed at least ten times. The V and J genes are TRBV24-1 and TRBJ2-7, with D unclear. Germline V CDR1 and CDR2: KGHDR, SFDVKD. V shed 4 bases and J shed 3 bases, with 12 bases lying between them. The CDR3 is 14 residues long. The CDR3 spells CATSDRRRSYEQYF. CDR3 sequence (DNA): TGTGCCACCAGTGACCGCAGACGTAGCTACGAGCAGTACTTC.